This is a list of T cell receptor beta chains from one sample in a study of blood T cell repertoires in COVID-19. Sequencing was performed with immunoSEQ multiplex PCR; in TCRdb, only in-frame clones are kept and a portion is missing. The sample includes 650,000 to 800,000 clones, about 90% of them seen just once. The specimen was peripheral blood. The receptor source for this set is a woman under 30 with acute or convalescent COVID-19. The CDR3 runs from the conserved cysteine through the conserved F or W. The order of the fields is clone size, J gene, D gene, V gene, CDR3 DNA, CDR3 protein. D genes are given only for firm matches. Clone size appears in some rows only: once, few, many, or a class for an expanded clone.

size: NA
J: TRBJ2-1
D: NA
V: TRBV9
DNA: TGTGCCAGCAGCGTAGGTCACGACAGGTGGCAGTATAACAATGAGCAGTTCTTC
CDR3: CASSVGHDRWQYNNEQFF

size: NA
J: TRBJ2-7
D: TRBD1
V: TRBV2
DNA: TGTGCCAGCAGTGATAAGGGGGCGGTGGAGTACTTC
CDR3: CASSDKGAVEYF

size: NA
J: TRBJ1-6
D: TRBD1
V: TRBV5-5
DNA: TGTGCCAGCAGCTCCACCGGGACAGCTAATAATTCACCCCTCCACTTT
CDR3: CASSSTGTANNSPLHF

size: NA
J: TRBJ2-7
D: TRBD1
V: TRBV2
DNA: TGTGCCAGCAGGTGGGACAGTTCTGGCGAGCAGTACTTC
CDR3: CASRWDSSGEQYF

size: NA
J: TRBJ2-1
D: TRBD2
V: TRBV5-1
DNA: TGCGCCAGCAGCTCCGGCCCTAGCGGGGGGGCCAGTGAGCAGTTCTTC
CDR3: CASSSGPSGGASEQFF

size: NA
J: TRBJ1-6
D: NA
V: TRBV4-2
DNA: TGTGCCAGCAGCCTACGACGGGGGGAAGGTTCACCCCTCCACTTT
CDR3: CASSLRRGEGSPLHF

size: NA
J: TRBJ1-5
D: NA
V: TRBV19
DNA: TGTGCCAGTAGTATAGGGGGGCTGGGTCAGCCCCAGCATTTT
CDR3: CASSIGGLGQPQHF

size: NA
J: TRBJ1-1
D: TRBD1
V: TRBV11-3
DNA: TGTGCCAGCAGCCACCGGACAGGGGGCCTCGATGAAGCTTTCTTT
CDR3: CASSHRTGGLDEAFF

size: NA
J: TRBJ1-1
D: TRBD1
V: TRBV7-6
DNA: TGTGCCAGCAGCAAACGGACAGGGGAGACTGGCACTGAAGCTTTCTTT
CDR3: CASSKRTGETGTEAFF

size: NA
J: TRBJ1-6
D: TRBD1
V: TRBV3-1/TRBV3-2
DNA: TGTGCCAGCAGCCAAGTAGGGACAGGGGCCTATAATTCACCCCTCCACTTT
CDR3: CASSQVGTGAYNSPLHF

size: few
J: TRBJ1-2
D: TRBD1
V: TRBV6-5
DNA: TGTGCCAGCAGTTACACGGGACAGGGCCCGAATGGCTACACCTTC
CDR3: CASSYTGQGPNGYTF

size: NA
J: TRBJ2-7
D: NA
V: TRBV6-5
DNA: TGTGCCAGCAGTCGGACAGAGAACTACGAGCAGTACTTC
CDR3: CASSRTENYEQYF

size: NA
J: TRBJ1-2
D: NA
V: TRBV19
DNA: TGTGCCAGTACGGAGAGCACAGGCGGGAAGGGGTATGGCTACACCTTC
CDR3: CASTESTGGKGYGYTF

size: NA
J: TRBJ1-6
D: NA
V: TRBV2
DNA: TGTGCCAGCACCCCGGGGTCTACTCTCGGTTCACCCCTCCACTTT
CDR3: CASTPGSTLGSPLHF

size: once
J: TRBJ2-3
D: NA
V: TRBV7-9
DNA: TGTGCCAGCAGCTCTACTAGCACAGATACGCAGTATTTT
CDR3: CASSSTSTDTQYF

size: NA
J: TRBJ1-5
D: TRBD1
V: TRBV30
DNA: TGTGCCTGCCAGACAGGGCAGAATCAGCCCCAGCATTTT
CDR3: CACQTGQNQPQHF

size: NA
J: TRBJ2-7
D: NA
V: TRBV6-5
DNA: TGTGCCAGTACTAGTCCCGCCTACGAGCAGTACTTC
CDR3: CASTSPAYEQYF

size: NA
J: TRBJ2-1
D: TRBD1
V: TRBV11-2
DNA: TGTGCCAGCAGCTTAAGGGGACAGAACAATGAGCAGTTCTTC
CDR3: CASSLRGQNNEQFF

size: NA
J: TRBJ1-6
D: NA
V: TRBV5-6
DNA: TGTGCCAGCACCCGGGGAGTGACGCTTAATTCACCCCTCCACTTT
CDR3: CASTRGVTLNSPLHF

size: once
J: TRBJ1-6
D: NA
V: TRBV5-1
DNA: TGCGCCAGCAGCTTGGGCGGGGCGGAAAATTCACCCCTCCACTTT
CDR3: CASSLGGAENSPLHF

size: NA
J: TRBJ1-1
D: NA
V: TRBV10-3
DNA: TGTGCCATCAGTGAGTCCAGGGATAGGGACACTGAAGCTTTCTTT
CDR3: CAISESRDRDTEAFF

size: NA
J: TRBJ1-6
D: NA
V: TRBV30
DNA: TGTGCCTGTAAAGGGGCCGAACTTTCACCCCTCCACTTT
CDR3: CACKGAELSPLHF

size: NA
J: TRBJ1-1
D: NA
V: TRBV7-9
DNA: TGTGCCAGCCTTACCCAGGGGCGCGAGGTAGCTTTCTTT
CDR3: CASLTQGREVAFF

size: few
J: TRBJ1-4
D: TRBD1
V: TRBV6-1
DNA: TGTGCCAGCAGTGAAGGGACAGGGGACCATGAAAAACTGTTTTTT
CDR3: CASSEGTGDHEKLFF

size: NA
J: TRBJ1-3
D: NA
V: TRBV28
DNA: TGTGCCAGCACCCCGGGCAGGGCTGGAAACACCATATATTTT
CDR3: CASTPGRAGNTIYF

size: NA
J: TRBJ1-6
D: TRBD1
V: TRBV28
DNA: TGTGCCAGCAGTTTATGGGGACAGCTGACTTCACCCCTCCACTTT
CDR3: CASSLWGQLTSPLHF

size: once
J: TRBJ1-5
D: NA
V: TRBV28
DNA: TGTGCCAGCAGTTCCGGGGGGGCTTTGAGCAATCAGCCCCAGCATTTT
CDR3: CASSSGGALSNQPQHF

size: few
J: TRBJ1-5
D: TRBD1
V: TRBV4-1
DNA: TGCGCCAGCCGGGACAGGCCCCGCCGGCATTTT
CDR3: CASRDRPRRHF

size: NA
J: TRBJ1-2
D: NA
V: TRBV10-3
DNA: TGTGCCATCAGCCGGGGAACTCTTAACTATGGCTACACCTTC
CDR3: CAISRGTLNYGYTF

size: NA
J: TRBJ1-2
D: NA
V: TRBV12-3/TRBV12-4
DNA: TGTGCCAGCAGTTTTGCCCAAGGGGGGGCCCCTCACTTC
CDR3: CASSFAQGGAPHF

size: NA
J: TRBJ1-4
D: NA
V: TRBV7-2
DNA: TGTGCCAGCAGCTTAGAGCCTCGAAAACTGTTTTTT
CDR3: CASSLEPRKLFF

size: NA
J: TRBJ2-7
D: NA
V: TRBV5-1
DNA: TGCGCCAGCAGTCGCGCTAAGGGACATAGGGCCTACGAGCAGTACTTC
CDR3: CASSRAKGHRAYEQYF

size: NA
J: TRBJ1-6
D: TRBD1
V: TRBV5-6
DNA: TGTGCCAGCAGTCGACGACAGGGCCACTCCCTCCACTTT
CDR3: CASSRRQGHSLHF

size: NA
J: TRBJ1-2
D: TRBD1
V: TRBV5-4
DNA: TGTGCCAGCAGCCCGGACAGGGTACGTTATGGCTACACCTTC
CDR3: CASSPDRVRYGYTF

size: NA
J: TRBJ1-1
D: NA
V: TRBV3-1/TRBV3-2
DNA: TGTGCCAGCAGCCAAGTGGGAAGTGGGGGAGGGGTAGTGAACACTGAAGCTTTCTTT
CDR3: CASSQVGSGGGVVNTEAFF

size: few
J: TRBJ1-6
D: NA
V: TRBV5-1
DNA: TGCGCCAGCAGCACCGGTTCTTATAATTCACCCCTCCACTTT
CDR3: CASSTGSYNSPLHF

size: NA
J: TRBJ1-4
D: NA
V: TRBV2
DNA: TGTGCCTCCGCCGCCACAGGTGCAACTAATGAAAAACTGTTTTTT
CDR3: CASAATGATNEKLFF

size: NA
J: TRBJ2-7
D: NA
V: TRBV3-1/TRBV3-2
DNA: TGTGCCAGCAGCCCAGGCCCACAATTGGGTACCTACGAGCAGTACTTC
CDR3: CASSPGPQLGTYEQYF

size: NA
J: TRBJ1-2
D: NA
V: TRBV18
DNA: TGTGCCAGCTCACCACGGAGGGCCCAAGGCTACACCTTC
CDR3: CASSPRRAQGYTF

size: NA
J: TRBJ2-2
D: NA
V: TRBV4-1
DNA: TGCGCCAGCAGCCAAGATGGTACCTCCAGGGGTGTCGGCACCGGGGAGCTGTTTTTT
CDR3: CASSQDGTSRGVGTGELFF

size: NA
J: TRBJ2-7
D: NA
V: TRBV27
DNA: TGTGCCAGCAGTCCAAAGCCTCCGGGACAAAAGAGGATACCGATCTCCTACGAGCAGTACTTC
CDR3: CASSPKPPGQKRIPISYEQYF

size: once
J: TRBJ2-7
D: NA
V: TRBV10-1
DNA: TGCGCCAGCAGTGAGGGCGGCAACTACGAGCAGTACTTC
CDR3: CASSEGGNYEQYF

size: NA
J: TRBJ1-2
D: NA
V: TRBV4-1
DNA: TGCGCCAGCAGCCAAGGGGGAGGGGCAGGGAACTATGGCTACACCTTC
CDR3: CASSQGGGAGNYGYTF

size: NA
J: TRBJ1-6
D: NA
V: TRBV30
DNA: TGTGCCTGGAACGAGGGCTCCGGCAATTCACCCCTCCACTTT
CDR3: CAWNEGSGNSPLHF

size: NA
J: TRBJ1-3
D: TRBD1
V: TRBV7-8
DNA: TGTGCCAGCAGCTCACGGACAGGCGTCGCAAACACCATATATTTT
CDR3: CASSSRTGVANTIYF

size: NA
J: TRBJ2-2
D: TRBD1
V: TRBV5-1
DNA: TGCGCCAGCAGCTCCGGACAGGGAAGGGGCACCGGGGAGCTGTTTTTT
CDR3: CASSSGQGRGTGELFF

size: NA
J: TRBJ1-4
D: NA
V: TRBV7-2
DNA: TGTGCCAGCAGCTTAGTAGGTCCAGGGAATGAAAAACTGTTTTTT
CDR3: CASSLVGPGNEKLFF

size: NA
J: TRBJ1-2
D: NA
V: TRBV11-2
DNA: TGTGCCAGCAGACCGGTCGTAAACTATGGCTACACCTTC
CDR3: CASRPVVNYGYTF

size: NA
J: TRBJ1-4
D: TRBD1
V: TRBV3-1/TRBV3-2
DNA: TGTGCCAGCAGCCAGCGGGACAGAAAATTTGCAACTAATGAAAAACTGTTTTTT
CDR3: CASSQRDRKFATNEKLFF

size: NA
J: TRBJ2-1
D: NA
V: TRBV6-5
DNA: TGTGCCAGCAATATCCCGACAGGTGAGCAGTTCTTC
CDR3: CASNIPTGEQFF

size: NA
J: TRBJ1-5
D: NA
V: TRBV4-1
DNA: TGCGCCAGCAGCCAAGTGGCCGCTAATCAGCCCCAGCATTTT
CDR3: CASSQVAANQPQHF

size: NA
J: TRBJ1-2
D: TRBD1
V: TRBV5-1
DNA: TGCGCCAGCAGCAGAGGGACAGGGGGCTCTGGCTACACCTTC
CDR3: CASSRGTGGSGYTF

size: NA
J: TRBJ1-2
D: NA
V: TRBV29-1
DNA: TGCAGCGTTGAAGGTCCAAATAGAAATGGCTACACCTTC
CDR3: CSVEGPNRNGYTF

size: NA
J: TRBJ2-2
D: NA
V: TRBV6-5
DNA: TGTGCCAGCATTCGACAGGCGAACACCGGGGAGCTGTTTTTT
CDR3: CASIRQANTGELFF

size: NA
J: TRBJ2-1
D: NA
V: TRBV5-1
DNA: TGCGCCAGCAGCTTGGTAGTCAGCGGGTCTCGGGATGAGCAGTTCTTC
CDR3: CASSLVVSGSRDEQFF

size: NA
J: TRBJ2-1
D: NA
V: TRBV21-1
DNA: TGTGCCAGCAGATTACGGGGGGGCGGACTCTACAATGAGCAGTTCTTC
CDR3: CASRLRGGGLYNEQFF

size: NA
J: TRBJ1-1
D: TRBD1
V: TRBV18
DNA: TGTGCCAGCTCACCACCGGACAGGGGGAGTAAAGCTTTCTTT
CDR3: CASSPPDRGSKAFF

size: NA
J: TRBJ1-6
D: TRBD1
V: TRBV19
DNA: TGTGCCAGTAGTATTAAAGACAGGGGTAATTCACCCCTCCACTTT
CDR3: CASSIKDRGNSPLHF